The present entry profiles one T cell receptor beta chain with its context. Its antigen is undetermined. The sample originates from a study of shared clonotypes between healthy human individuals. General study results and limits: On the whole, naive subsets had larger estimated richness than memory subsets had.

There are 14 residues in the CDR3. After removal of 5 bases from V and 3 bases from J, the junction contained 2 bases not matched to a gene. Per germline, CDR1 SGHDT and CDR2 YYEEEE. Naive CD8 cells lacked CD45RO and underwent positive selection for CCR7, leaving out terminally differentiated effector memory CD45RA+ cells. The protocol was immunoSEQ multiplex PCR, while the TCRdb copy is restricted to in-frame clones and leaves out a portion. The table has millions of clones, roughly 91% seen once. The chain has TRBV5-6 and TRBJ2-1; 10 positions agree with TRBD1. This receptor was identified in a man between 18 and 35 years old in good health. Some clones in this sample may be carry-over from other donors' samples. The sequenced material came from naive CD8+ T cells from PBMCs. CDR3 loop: CASSWDRGYNEQFF. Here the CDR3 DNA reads TGTGCCAGCAGTTGGGACAGGGGCTACAATGAGCAGTTCTTC.